This T cell receptor beta chain was sequenced in a study of OX40 agonist ivuxolimab in advanced cancers. Study details: Ivuxolimab, an agonist antibody against OX40 (CD134), was given to patients. Among those enrolled, mean age was about 63 years (range about 23 to 79) and approximately 83% were male. Whole-study results and caveats: Dose levels from 0.1 to 3.0 mg/kg saw CD4+ and CD8+ blood T cells expand clonally by week 6. Near-lowest levels of clonal expansion characterized partial responders at 0.1-3.0 mg/kg.

To note about this clone: The antigen remains unidentified.

Germline lookup yields CDR1 MNHEY and CDR2 SMNVEV (reference sequence). The CDR3 extends over 14 amino acids. The trim removed 11 bases at V and 3 bases at J, leaving 6 bases unmatched. Only in-frame clones appear in the TCRdb table, and some are missing; sequencing was by immunoSEQ multiplex PCR. The sample has some 62,000 clones, 91% seen once. The sample in question was CD4+ or CD8+ T cells sorted from blood, obtained in a trial of the OX40 agonist ivuxolimab. This receptor was identified in an adult with an advanced solid tumor such as melanoma, head and neck, liver or kidney cancer. The chain links TRBV27 to TRBJ2-2; 10 bases fit TRBD1. Here the CDR3 reads CACRGQGYTGELFF. In nucleotides, the CDR3 is TGTGCCTGCCGGGGACAGGGGTACACCGGGGAGCTGTTTTTT.